The 14 T cell receptor beta chains in this list originate from one sample, sequenced in a study of vaccination and CD4 T cells after COVID-19. No antigen has been assigned to these receptors. The Oncomine TCR Beta short-read assay generated sequence data from the DNA of cultured CD4+ T cells. TCRdb independently ran MiXCR on the PCR reads; one entry per CDR3 protein. The sample yields around 8,100 distinct CDR3 sequences, roughly 23% seen once. As for treatment: roughly ten-day PBMC culture with coronavirus spike peptide pools or control peptides (ViraFEST assay). Sequenced here: CD4+ T cells from blood, cultured in vitro, sampled after SARS-CoV-2 vaccination. The receptors shown here come from a human donor who had recovered from COVID-19.

This clonotype was detected only a few times. The chain has TRBV28 and TRBJ1-1, with D perhaps matching TRBD1 (5 bases). Germline loops: CDR1 MDHEN, CDR2 SYDVKM. Trimming cost V 2 bases and J 1 base, with 11 bases left between them. The length of the CDR3 is 15 residues. This CDR3 reads CASSLGGVGNTEAFF. Here the CDR3 DNA reads TGTGCCAGCAGTTTAGGAGGGGTCGGGAACACTGAAGCTTTCTTT.

The CDR3 protein is CASRPGPNYGYTF. CDR3 nucleotide sequence: TGTGCCAGCAGGCCAGGGCCTAACTATGGCTACACCTTC. The V call is TRBV28, the J call TRBJ1-2, with D possibly being TRBD1 (5 bases). Germline V gene data show CDR1 as MDHEN and CDR2 as SYDVKM. The CDR3 runs 13 residues. The V gene lost 6 bases and the J gene lost 0 bases, with 8 bases spanning the gap.

This clonotype ranks as medium-sized (0.01 to 0.1%). The rearrangement joins TRBV28 to TRBJ2-5; D unclear. Between the trimmed V and J ends, which lost 5 bases and 6 bases, there was a span of 19 bases. The CDR3 sequence is 15 residues long. Per germline, CDR1 MDHEN and CDR2 SYDVKM. The CDR3, as DNA: TGTGCCAGCAGTCCCCCGACCCCAGGTTCAAAGACCCAGTACTTC. The encoded protein is CASSPPTPGSKTQYF.

The chain couples TRBV27 to TRBJ2-1; D ambiguous. This CDR3 spans 14 amino acids. V lost 3 bases to trimming and J lost 7 bases, with 13 bases between them. Germline V gene sequence: CDR1 MNHEY, CDR2 SMNVEV (reference sequence). CDR3 residues: CASSFLGGANEQFF. The CDR3 DNA sequence: TGTGCCAGCAGTTTTCTGGGCGGAGCAAATGAGCAGTTCTTC.

Judged by abundance, this clonotype is medium-sized (0.01 to 0.1%). The chain uses TRBV7-9 and TRBJ2-5; D gene uncertain. The length of the CDR3 is 11 residues. CDR1 SEHNR and CDR2 FQNEAQ come from the germline V gene (reference sequence). V dropped 7 bases and J dropped 4 bases, with 7 bases sitting between them. The CDR3 loop reads CASIGLETQYF. Written as DNA, the CDR3 is TGTGCCAGCATCGGATTAGAGACCCAGTACTTC.

There are a few counts of this clonotype. The chain is built from TRBV20-1 and TRBJ2-1, with a tentative D call TRBD2 (6 bases). The V gene lost 5 bases and the J gene lost 5 bases, with 16 bases spanning the gap. Germline CDR1 is DFQATT and CDR2 is SNEGSKA (reference sequence). CDR3 size: 14 residues. CDR3 amino acids: CSAEMGGKDNEQFF. The CDR3 coding sequence is TGCAGTGCTGAGATGGGGGGTAAGGACAATGAGCAGTTCTTC.

There are a few counts of this clonotype. V usage is TRBV2 and J usage is TRBJ2-7, with D possibly being TRBD1 (5 bases). There are 13 residues in the CDR3. V was clipped by 6 bases and J by 6 bases, with 15 bases between them. The germline V gene has CDR1 SNHLY and CDR2 FYNNEI. CDR3 protein: CASREPGSGEQYF. The CDR3 DNA reads as TGTGCCAGCAGGGAACCAGGGTCCGGCGAGCAGTACTTC.

The sample holds many counts of this clonotype. The chain recombines TRBV20-1 with TRBJ2-3, with 8 bases that match TRBD2. This CDR3 spans 14 amino acids. With V trimmed by 3 bases and J by 4 bases, 6 bases remained unmatched. The germline V gene encodes CDR1 DFQATT and CDR2 SNEGSKA (reference sequence). CDR3: CSASPAGASDTQYF. The CDR3 DNA reads as TGCAGTGCTAGTCCAGCGGGGGCGTCAGATACGCAGTATTTT.

The rearrangement joins TRBV27 to TRBJ2-3; 9 positions match TRBD2. Looked up from germline, CDR1 is MNHEY and CDR2 is SMNVEV (reference sequence). Trimming at V came to 1 base and at J to 3 bases, leaving 8 bases not matched to a gene. This CDR3 comprises 17 residues. The CDR3 region has the DNA TGTGCCAGCAGTTTATATAGCGGGGGCCTAATAACAGATACGCAGTATTTT. It encodes CASSLYSGGLITDTQYF.

This clonotype was detected ten times or more. V and J are TRBV7-2 and TRBJ2-7; 7 positions match TRBD1. Germline loops: CDR1 SGHTA, CDR2 FQGNSA. The CDR3 spans 14 residues. Trimming cost V 5 bases and J 3 bases; bases outside gene matches: 7. CDR3 protein: CASSPGSGGYEQYF. The CDR3 nucleotides are TGTGCCAGCAGCCCCGGGTCAGGGGGCTACGAGCAGTACTTC.

This clonotype occurred a few times. The V call is TRBV10-1, the J call TRBJ2-1; TRBD2 matches 16 bases. This CDR3 is 19 amino acids long. CDR1 is WNHNN and CDR2 is SYGVQD in the germline V gene (reference sequence). V lost 0 bases, J lost 5 bases, and 7 bases stayed unmatched. CDR3 sequence: CASSESTGLAGGFDNEQFF. The CDR3 DNA follows: TGCGCCAGCAGTGAGTCGACGGGACTAGCGGGAGGGTTCGACAATGAGCAGTTCTTC.

The chain has TRBV20-1 and TRBJ2-1; D is perhaps TRBD2 (6 bases). Per germline, CDR1 DFQATT and CDR2 SNEGSKA (reference sequence). Trimming pared 8 bases from V and 5 bases from J, leaving 25 bases between. This CDR3 is 16 amino acids long. The CDR3 spells CSWPTPSGVGNNEQFF. The CDR3 DNA sequence: TGCAGTTGGCCCACACCATCGGGAGTTGGGAACAATGAGCAGTTCTTC.

The V call is TRBV5-1, the J call TRBJ2-7, with 8 positions matching TRBD2. Germline V gives CDR1 SGHRS, CDR2 YFSETQ. There are 16 residues in the CDR3. V shed 1 base and J 4 bases; nucleotides not matched to a gene: 10. The CDR3 is CASSLSGVAGTYEQYF. The DNA for the CDR3 is TGCGCCAGCAGCTTGAGTGGAGTAGCGGGGACTTACGAGCAGTACTTC.

The chain combines TRBV29-1 with TRBJ2-7; 10 bases are a match to TRBD1. J lost 2 bases, V lost 5 bases, and 6 bases had no gene match. Germline CDR1 SQVTM, CDR2 ANQGSEA. CDR3 length equals 14 residues. The CDR3 DNA sequence: TGCAGCGTTACCCGGGACAGGGGCGCCTACGAGCAGTACTTC. Its protein is CSVTRDRGAYEQYF.